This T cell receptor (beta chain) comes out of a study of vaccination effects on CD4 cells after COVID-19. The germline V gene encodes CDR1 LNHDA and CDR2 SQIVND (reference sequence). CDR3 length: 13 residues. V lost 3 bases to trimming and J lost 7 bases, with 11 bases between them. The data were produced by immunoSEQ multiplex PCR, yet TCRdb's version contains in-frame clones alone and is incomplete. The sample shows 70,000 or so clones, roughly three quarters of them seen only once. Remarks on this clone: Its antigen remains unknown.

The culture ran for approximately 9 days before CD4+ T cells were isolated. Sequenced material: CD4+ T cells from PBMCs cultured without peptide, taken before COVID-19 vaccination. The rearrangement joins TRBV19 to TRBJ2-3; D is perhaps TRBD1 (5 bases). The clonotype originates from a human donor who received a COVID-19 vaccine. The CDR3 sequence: CASSMEKGYTQYF. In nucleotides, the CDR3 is TGTGCCAGTAGTATGGAGAAGGGGTATACGCAGTATTTT.